This is a list of T cell receptor beta chains from one sample in a study of identical twins. TCRdb re-analysed the 5' RACE reads in MiXCR, keeping a single row per CDR3 protein. The sample includes approximately 410,000 distinct CDR3 sequences, around 20% of them seen just once. Sequenced input: naive T cells sorted from blood. These receptors were taken from a man aged 50-59 years in good health. The CDR3 runs from the conserved cysteine through the conserved F or W. Fields, in order: V gene, J gene, clone size, D gene, CDR3 DNA, CDR3 protein. The D gene is left open where the match is weak. Size is omitted from some rows. Given values are once, few, many or a class for expanded clones.

V: TRBV11-2; J: TRBJ2-1; size: many; D: TRBD1; DNA: TGTGCCAGCAGCTCAGGACAGGGGGTCTACAATGAGCAGTTCTTC; CDR3: CASSSGQGVYNEQFF
V: TRBV20-1; J: TRBJ2-5; size: -; D: -; DNA: TGCAGTGCTAACCCGGGGCAAGAGACCCAGTACTTC; CDR3: CSANPGQETQYF
V: TRBV10-3; J: TRBJ2-5; size: many; D: -; DNA: TGTGCCATCAGTGCCGGATACCTCCAAGAGACCCAGTACTTC; CDR3: CAISAGYLQETQYF
V: TRBV6-5; J: TRBJ2-1; size: -; D: -; DNA: TGTGCCAGCATTATGACAGGAAGCTCCTACAATGAGCAGTTCTTC; CDR3: CASIMTGSSYNEQFF
V: TRBV27; J: TRBJ1-1; size: many; D: TRBD1; DNA: TGTGCCAGCAGTTGGCGCGGACAGGGTCACACTGAAGCTTTCTTT; CDR3: CASSWRGQGHTEAFF
V: TRBV24-1; J: TRBJ2-3; size: -; D: TRBD1; DNA: TGTGCCACCAGTGACCCTCGACAGGGGACAGGGACGCACGTAAGGGATACGCAGTATTTT; CDR3: CATSDPRQGTGTHVRDTQYF
V: TRBV5-1; J: TRBJ2-1; size: many; D: -; DNA: TGCGCCAGCAGGGAAAGGACAGACTCCTACAATGAGCAGTTCTTC; CDR3: CASRERTDSYNEQFF
V: TRBV6-1; J: TRBJ2-1; size: -; D: TRBD2; DNA: TGTGCCAGCAGCCCCGGGACTAGCGGGAGGGCCTACCCAAATGAGCAGTTCTTC; CDR3: CASSPGTSGRAYPNEQFF
V: TRBV20-1; J: TRBJ2-5; size: -; D: -; DNA: TGCAGTGCTAGAGATCGTATAGCGGTCCCTCAAGAGACCCAGTACTTC; CDR3: CSARDRIAVPQETQYF
V: TRBV12-3/TRBV12-4; J: TRBJ2-1; size: -; D: -; DNA: TGTGCCAGCAGTTTAGGGCAACGGAGGTTAAAATACAATGAGCAGTTCTTC; CDR3: CASSLGQRRLKYNEQFF
V: TRBV7-9; J: TRBJ2-1; size: few; D: -; DNA: TGTGCCAGCAGCTTAGCCTCCCATGAGCAGTTCTTC; CDR3: CASSLASHEQFF
V: TRBV11-1; J: TRBJ2-7; size: many; D: TRBD1; DNA: TGTGCCAGCAGCTCGGGACAGGGCCCCTTAGGCGAGCAGTACTTC; CDR3: CASSSGQGPLGEQYF
V: TRBV12-3/TRBV12-4; J: TRBJ2-5; size: many; D: TRBD1; DNA: TGTGCCAGCAGTTTTGAATACAGGGGAGAGACCCAGTACTTC; CDR3: CASSFEYRGETQYF
V: TRBV6-1; J: TRBJ2-2; size: many; D: -; DNA: TGTGCCAGCAGAAACAGGGCAACCGGGGAGCTGTTTTTT; CDR3: CASRNRATGELFF
V: TRBV20-1; J: TRBJ1-2; size: few; D: -; DNA: TGCAGTGCTAGAGATCCCGCGTCCTGGGGCTACACCTTC; CDR3: CSARDPASWGYTF
V: TRBV10-2; J: TRBJ2-7; size: -; D: -; DNA: TGCGCCAGCAGGTGGGGTGACGAGCAGTACTTC; CDR3: CASRWGDEQYF
V: TRBV9; J: TRBJ2-3; size: -; D: -; DNA: TGTGCCAGCAGCGTCGCAGGGTCTAGCACAGATACGCAGTATTTT; CDR3: CASSVAGSSTDTQYF
V: TRBV29-1; J: TRBJ2-7; size: many; D: -; DNA: TGCAGCGCCAGGGACGGACCCTACGAGCAGTACTTC; CDR3: CSARDGPYEQYF
V: TRBV28; J: TRBJ1-4; size: -; D: -; DNA: TGTGCCAGCACCATGACAGATTCAACTAATGAAAAACTGTTTTTT; CDR3: CASTMTDSTNEKLFF
V: TRBV30; J: TRBJ2-1; size: -; D: TRBD2; DNA: TGTGCCTGGAGCGGTAAACGGGACTACGGTAACAATGAGCAGTTCTTC; CDR3: CAWSGKRDYGNNEQFF
V: TRBV30; J: TRBJ2-1; size: -; D: -; DNA: TGTGCCTGGAGCGTGGGGCGGACCGAGCAGTTCTTC; CDR3: CAWSVGRTEQFF
V: TRBV29-1; J: TRBJ2-7; size: few; D: -; DNA: TGCAGCGTTCGGCGGTCTTCCCTTACCTACGAGCAGTACTTC; CDR3: CSVRRSSLTYEQYF
V: TRBV6-2/TRBV6-3; J: TRBJ1-1; size: -; D: -; DNA: TGTGCCAGCAGTTACTCGCCAGGGTCGTTGGCCACTGAAGCTTTCTTT; CDR3: CASSYSPGSLATEAFF
V: TRBV7-8; J: TRBJ2-7; size: few; D: -; DNA: TGTGCCAGCAGCCCTCGGGCCTACGAGCAGTACTTC; CDR3: CASSPRAYEQYF
V: TRBV5-1; J: TRBJ2-1; size: -; D: -; DNA: TGCGCCAGCAGCTTGACCCTATCCTCCCCGGGGGTTTCCTACAATGAGCAGTTCTTC; CDR3: CASSLTLSSPGVSYNEQFF
V: TRBV27; J: TRBJ2-7; size: -; D: -; DNA: TGTGCCCGTTGGAACAACGAGCAGTACTTC; CDR3: CARWNNEQYF
V: TRBV4-3; J: TRBJ2-1; size: -; D: -; DNA: TGCGCCAGCAGCCAAGATAATCAGGTCGGTCTAAAGCAGTTCTTC; CDR3: CASSQDNQVGLKQFF
V: TRBV4-1; J: TRBJ2-3; size: -; D: -; DNA: TGCGCCAGCAGCTTCGACGGACCGGGCACAGATACGCAGTATTTT; CDR3: CASSFDGPGTDTQYF
V: TRBV5-1; J: TRBJ2-5; size: few; D: -; DNA: TGCGCCAGCAGCATAGCAGGGAGAGGGGAAGAGACCCAGTACTTC; CDR3: CASSIAGRGEETQYF
V: TRBV12-3/TRBV12-4; J: TRBJ2-7; size: -; D: TRBD2; DNA: TGTGCCAGCGGGAGACTAGCGGGAAGGCGCGAGCAGTACTTC; CDR3: CASGRLAGRREQYF
V: TRBV13; J: TRBJ2-3; size: -; D: -; DNA: TGTGCCAGCAGCTTAGAGGGCGGAGCGGATACGCAGTATTTT; CDR3: CASSLEGGADTQYF
V: TRBV20-1; J: TRBJ2-4; size: -; D: -; DNA: TGCAGTGCTATAGCGGATTTAGCCAAAAACATTCAGTACTTC; CDR3: CSAIADLAKNIQYF